The rows below give T cell receptor beta chains drawn from one sample of a study of T cells in Graves' hyperthyroidism and ophthalmopathy. TCRdb processed the multiplex PCR reads anew with MiXCR; each CDR3 protein has one entry. The sample includes about 560,000 distinct CDR3 sequences, 15% to 18% of them seen just once. Sequencing was carried out using blood. The receptors were gathered from a woman in her thirties with Graves' hyperthyroidism. Each CDR3 is given without its conserved first and last residue. A row's size may be missing; if present it is once, few, many or a size class.

v_gene	abundance	j_gene	CDR3aa
TRBV10-3	many	TRBJ1-1	AISESRGNTEAF
TRBV4-1	.	TRBJ1-5	ASADRVDQPQH
TRBV24-1	.	TRBJ1-4	ATSDPHGGNEKLF
TRBV7-9	many	TRBJ2-5	ASSLGASGLRETQY
TRBV12-3/TRBV12-4	many	TRBJ2-7	ASSLGQGVYHEQY
TRBV2	few	TRBJ2-7	ASSPGDTYEQY
TRBV19	few	TRBJ2-5	ASSIDLQETQY
TRBV11-2	many	TRBJ2-1	ASSFGGHGEQF
TRBV2	many	TRBJ2-7	ASSEVLLSSEQY
TRBV2	many	TRBJ2-1	ASVRGVIPDYEQF
TRBV2	many	TRBJ2-7	ASVGQGAYEQY
TRBV25-1	.	TRBJ2-1	ASSPPAAAGEQF
TRBV5-1	many	TRBJ2-7	ASRQGAGYEQY
TRBV6-1	many	TRBJ2-2	ASRLAGITGELF
TRBV10-3	.	TRBJ2-6	AISETGGETQYFGLCSGANVLT
TRBV19	.	TRBJ2-6	ASSMDPTGSSGANVLT
TRBV13	many	TRBJ2-3	ASSKYPIGLPTTDTQY
TRBV7-9	few	TRBJ2-7	ASSALPLAGVYEQY
TRBV20-1	many	TRBJ2-1	SARDGDRVKDNEQF
TRBV5-1	many	TRBJ1-2	ASSQTLNNYGYT
TRBV11-2	many	TRBJ2-5	ASSLRWGSQGTQY
TRBV19	.	TRBJ2-5	ASSIYRSGGETQY
TRBV7-9	many	TRBJ2-7	ASSLVGQRTTYEQY
TRBV6-2/TRBV6-3	many	TRBJ2-5	ASSYDSGRAGETQY
TRBV4-1	.	TRBJ2-5	ASSPHGTNQETQY
TRBV20-1	many	TRBJ2-7	SARKILGQSYEQY
TRBV28	many	TRBJ2-7	ASSFSGSYYEQY
TRBV29-1	.	TRBJ2-2	SVRYVRGEMETGELF
TRBV7-2	many	TRBJ2-1	ASSLPTMDEQF
TRBV28	many	TRBJ2-1	ASSGGRAVSQF
TRBV12-3/TRBV12-4	few	TRBJ2-5	ASSLRTGPQETQY
TRBV6-1	many	TRBJ2-2	ASLRGPGSTGELF
TRBV6-1	.	TRBJ2-3	ASRPTGWTTDTQY
TRBV5-1	.	TRBJ1-1	ASSPSPRNSRTEAF
TRBV12-3/TRBV12-4	many	TRBJ1-1	ASSPHIGTEAF
TRBV7-2	many	TRBJ2-1	ASSLRMRTGTSYNEQF
TRBV5-1	many	TRBJ2-3	ASSDFRDRGTDTQY
TRBV7-9	many	TRBJ1-1	ASSSTGQGIMNTEAF
TRBV29-1	.	TRBJ1-6	STDGEVLGSPLH
TRBV7-9	many	TRBJ2-7	ASSVSGTGVAEQY
TRBV6-1	few	TRBJ2-1	ASSEAKRYPGYEQF
TRBV5-1	many	TRBJ2-3	ASSWGLVEDTQY
TRBV19	many	TRBJ2-3	ASQKRSTDTQY
TRBV18	few	TRBJ1-2	ASSPGWTAFNYGYT
TRBV28	many	TRBJ2-7	ASSITRDHTYEQY
TRBV20-1	many	TRBJ2-7	SASVGAREQY
TRBV7-9	few	TRBJ1-6	ASSLERPNSPLH
TRBV7-9	.	TRBJ2-1	ASRPDTGTFFSSYNEQF
TRBV28	many	TRBJ2-7	ASSLSLAFTSSYEQY
TRBV19	.	TRBJ1-1	ASSSWVDTEAF
TRBV4-1	few	TRBJ2-2	ASSQDWGGSNTGELF
TRBV5-1	.	TRBJ1-2	ASSLASPGARFTEAWRGGYT
TRBV5-4	few	TRBJ2-7	ASSLRSPYYEQY
TRBV20-1	many	TRBJ2-7	SAILTSGRGYEQY
TRBV5-1	few	TRBJ1-5	ASSVTGNFNQPQH
TRBV15	few	TRBJ1-5	ATSRDLRKFHTLNQPQH
TRBV10-3	few	TRBJ2-1	ATIGQGPYNEQF
TRBV7-9	.	TRBJ2-2	ASSFPDSRRGGELF